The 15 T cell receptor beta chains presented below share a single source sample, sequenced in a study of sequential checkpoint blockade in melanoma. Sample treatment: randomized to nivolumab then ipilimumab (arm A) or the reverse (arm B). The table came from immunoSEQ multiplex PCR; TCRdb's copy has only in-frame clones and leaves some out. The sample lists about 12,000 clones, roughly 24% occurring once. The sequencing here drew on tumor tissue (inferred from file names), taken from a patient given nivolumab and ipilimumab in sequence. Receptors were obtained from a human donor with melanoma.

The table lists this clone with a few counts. DNA of the CDR3: TGTGCCAGCAGTTCGAACAGGGGGGAAGCTTTCTTT. The encoded protein is CASSSNRGEAFF. The chain carries TRBV6-8 and TRBJ1-1, with 8 bases lining up with TRBD1. After removal of 4 bases from V and 8 bases from J, the junction contained 3 bases not matched to a gene. This CDR3 spans 12 amino acids. Germline CDR1 MNHGY, CDR2 SAAAGT.

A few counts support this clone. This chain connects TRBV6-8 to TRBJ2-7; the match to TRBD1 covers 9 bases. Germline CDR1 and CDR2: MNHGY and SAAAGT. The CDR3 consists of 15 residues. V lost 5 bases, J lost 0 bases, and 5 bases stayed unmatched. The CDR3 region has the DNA TGTGCCAGCAGTCGGGACAGGGTCTTCTCCTACGAGCAGTACTTC. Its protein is CASSRDRVFSYEQYF.

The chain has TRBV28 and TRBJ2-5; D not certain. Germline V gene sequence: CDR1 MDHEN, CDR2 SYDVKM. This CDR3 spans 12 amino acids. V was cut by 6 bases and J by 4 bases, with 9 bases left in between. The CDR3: CASSDPPETQYF. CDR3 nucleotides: TGTGCCAGCAGCGATCCGCCAGAGACCCAGTACTTC.

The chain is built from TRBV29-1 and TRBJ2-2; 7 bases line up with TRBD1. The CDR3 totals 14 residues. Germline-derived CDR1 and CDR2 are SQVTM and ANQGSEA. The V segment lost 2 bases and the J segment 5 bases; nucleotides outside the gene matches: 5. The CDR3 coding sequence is TGCAGCGTTGAAAACAGGGGAAGGACCGGGGAGCTGTTTTTT. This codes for CSVENRGRTGELFF.

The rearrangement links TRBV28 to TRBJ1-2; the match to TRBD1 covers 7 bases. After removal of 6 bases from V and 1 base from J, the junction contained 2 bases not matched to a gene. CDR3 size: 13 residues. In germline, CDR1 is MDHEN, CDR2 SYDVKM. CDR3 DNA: TGTGCCAGCAGCCGACAGGGTAACTATGGCTACACCTTC. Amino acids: CASSRQGNYGYTF.

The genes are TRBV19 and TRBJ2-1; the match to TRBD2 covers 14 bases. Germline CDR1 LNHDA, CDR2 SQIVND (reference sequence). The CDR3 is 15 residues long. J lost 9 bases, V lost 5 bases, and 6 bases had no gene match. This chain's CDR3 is CASSSGLAGGGEQFF. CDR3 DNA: TGTGCCAGTAGTTCAGGACTAGCGGGGGGCGGTGAGCAGTTCTTC.

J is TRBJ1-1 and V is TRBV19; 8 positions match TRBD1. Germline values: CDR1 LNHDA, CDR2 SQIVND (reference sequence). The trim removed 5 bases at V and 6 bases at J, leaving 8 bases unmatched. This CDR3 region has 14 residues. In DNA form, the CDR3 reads TGTGCCAGTAGTCGAGCCGGGACAGGTTCTGAAGCTTTCTTT. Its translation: CASSRAGTGSEAFF. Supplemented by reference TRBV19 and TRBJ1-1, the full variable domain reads DGGITQSPKYLFRKEGQNVTLSCEQNLNHDAMYWYRQDPGQGLRLIYYSQIVNDFQKGDIAEGYSVSREKKESFPLTVTSAQKNPTAFYLCASSRAGTGSEAFFGQGTRLTVV.

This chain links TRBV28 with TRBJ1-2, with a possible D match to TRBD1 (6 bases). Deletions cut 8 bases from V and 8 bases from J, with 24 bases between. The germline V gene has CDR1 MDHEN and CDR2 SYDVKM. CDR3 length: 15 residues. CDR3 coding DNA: TGTGCCAGCGGAGACGGGGGGCGGAGACTGAGGGGCTACACCTTC. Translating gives CASGDGGRRLRGYTF.

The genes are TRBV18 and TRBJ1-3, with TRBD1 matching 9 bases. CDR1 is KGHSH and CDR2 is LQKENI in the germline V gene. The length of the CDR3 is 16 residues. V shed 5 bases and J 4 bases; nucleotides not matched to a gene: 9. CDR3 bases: TGTGCCAGCTCATCCCGGGACAGGGCATCCGGAAACACCATATATTTT. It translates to CASSSRDRASGNTIYF.

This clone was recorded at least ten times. CDR3 coding DNA: TGCGCCAGCAGCCCCGGGGAGTTTCGCAATGAGCAGTTCTTC. This encodes CASSPGEFRNEQFF. V gene TRBV23-1 combines with J gene TRBJ2-1, with TRBD2 as a possible D gene (5 bases). TRBV23-1 is reported as an ORF; its role is uncertain. Trimming left V 6 bases short and J 6 bases short, with 15 bases between. This CDR3 has 14 residues.

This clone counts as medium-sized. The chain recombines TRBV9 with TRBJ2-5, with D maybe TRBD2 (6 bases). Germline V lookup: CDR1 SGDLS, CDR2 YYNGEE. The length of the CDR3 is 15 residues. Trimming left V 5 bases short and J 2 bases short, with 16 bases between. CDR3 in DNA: TGTGCCAGCAGTGAAACCGGGAGTCCTCAAGAGACCCAGTACTTC. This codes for CASSETGSPQETQYF. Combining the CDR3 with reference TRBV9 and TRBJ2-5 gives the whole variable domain DSGVTQTPKHLITATGQRVTLRCSPRSGDLSVYWYQQSLDQGLQFLIQYYNGEERAKGNILERFSAQQFPDLHSELNLSSLELGDSALYFCASSETGSPQETQYFGPGTRLLVL.

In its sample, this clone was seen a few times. CDR3 protein: CASSVALTLGTEAFF. DNA for the CDR3: TGTGCCAGCAGCGTAGCTTTAACCCTGGGGACTGAAGCTTTCTTT. The rearrangement uses TRBV9 and TRBJ1-1; D remains ambiguous. Germline-derived CDR1 and CDR2 are SGDLS and YYNGEE. Trimming took off 0 bases at V and 5 bases at J, with 14 bases between the two ends. The CDR3 runs 15 residues.

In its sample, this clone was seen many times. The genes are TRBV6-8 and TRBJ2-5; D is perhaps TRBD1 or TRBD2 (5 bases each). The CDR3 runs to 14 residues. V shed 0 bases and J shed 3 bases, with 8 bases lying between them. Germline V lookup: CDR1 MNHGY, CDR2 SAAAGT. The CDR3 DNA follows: TGTGCCAGCAGTTACTCGGGGGTCGAAGAGACCCAGTACTTC. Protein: CASSYSGVEETQYF.

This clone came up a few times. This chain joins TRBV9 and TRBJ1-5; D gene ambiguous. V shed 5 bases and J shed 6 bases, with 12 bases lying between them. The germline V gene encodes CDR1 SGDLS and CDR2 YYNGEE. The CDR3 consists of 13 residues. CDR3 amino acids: CASSEARIQPQHF. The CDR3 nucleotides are TGTGCCAGCAGTGAAGCCCGCATTCAGCCCCAGCATTTT.

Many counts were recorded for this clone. The CDR3 DNA follows: TGTGCCAGCAGCTTTCGGGGCGCTGCTGGAAACACCATATATTTT. Protein product: CASSFRGAAGNTIYF. The gene calls are TRBV11-3 and TRBJ1-3, with D perhaps matching TRBD1 (5 bases). Trimming removed 3 bases at V and 2 bases at J, with 11 bases between. The CDR3 extends over 15 amino acids. CDR1 SGHNT and CDR2 YENEEA come from the germline V gene. Supplemented by reference TRBV11-3 and TRBJ1-3, the full variable domain reads EAGVVQSPRYKIIEKKQPVAFWCNPISGHNTLYWYLQNLGQGPELLIRYENEEAVDDSQLPKDRFSAERLKGVDSTLKIQPAELGDSAVYLCASSFRGAAGNTIYFGEGSWLTVV.